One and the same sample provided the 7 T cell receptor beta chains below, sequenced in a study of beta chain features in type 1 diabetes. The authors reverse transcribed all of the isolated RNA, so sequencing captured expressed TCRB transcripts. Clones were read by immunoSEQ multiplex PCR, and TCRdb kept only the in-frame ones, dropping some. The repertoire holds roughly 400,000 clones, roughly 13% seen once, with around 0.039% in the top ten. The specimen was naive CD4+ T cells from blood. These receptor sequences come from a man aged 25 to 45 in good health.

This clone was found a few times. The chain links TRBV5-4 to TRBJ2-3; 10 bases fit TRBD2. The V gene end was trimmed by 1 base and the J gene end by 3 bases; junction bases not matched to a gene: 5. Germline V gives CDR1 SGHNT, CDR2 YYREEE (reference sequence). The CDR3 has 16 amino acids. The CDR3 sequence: CASSLRLAGETDTQYF. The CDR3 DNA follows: TGTGCCAGCAGCTTGAGGCTAGCGGGGGAAACAGATACGCAGTATTTT.

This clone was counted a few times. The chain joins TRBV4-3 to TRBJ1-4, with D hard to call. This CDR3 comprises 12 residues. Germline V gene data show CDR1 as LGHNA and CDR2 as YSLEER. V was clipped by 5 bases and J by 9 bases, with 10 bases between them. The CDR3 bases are TGCGCCAGCAGCGACAAGGCGCAAAAACTGTTTTTT. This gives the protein CASSDKAQKLFF.

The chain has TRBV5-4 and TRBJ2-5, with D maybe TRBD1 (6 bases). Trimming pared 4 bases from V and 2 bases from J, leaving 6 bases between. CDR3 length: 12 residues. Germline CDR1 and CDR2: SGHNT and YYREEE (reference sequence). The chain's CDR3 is CASSRGQETQYF. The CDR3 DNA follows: TGTGCCAGCAGCAGGGGGCAAGAGACCCAGTACTTC.

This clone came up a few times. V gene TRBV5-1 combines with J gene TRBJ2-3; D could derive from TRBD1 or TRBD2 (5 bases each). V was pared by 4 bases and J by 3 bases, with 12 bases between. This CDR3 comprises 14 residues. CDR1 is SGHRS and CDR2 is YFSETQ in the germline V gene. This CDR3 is CASSRDQTTDTQYF. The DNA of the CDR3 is TGCGCCAGCAGCCGGGACCAAACTACAGATACGCAGTATTTT.

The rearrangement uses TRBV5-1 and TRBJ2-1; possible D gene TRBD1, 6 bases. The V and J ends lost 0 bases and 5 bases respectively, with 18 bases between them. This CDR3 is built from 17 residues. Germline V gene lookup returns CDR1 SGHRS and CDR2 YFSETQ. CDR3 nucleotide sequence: TGCGCCAGCAGCTTGGTGCCCCGGGACATTAGTGACAATGAGCAGTTCTTC. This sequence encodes CASSLVPRDISDNEQFF.

The CDR3 is CASSTQGTTYEQYF. The DNA for the CDR3 is TGCGCCAGCAGCACACAGGGGACAACGTACGAGCAGTACTTC. The chain has TRBV5-1 and TRBJ2-7; 7 positions agree with TRBD1. J gave up 4 bases and V 4 bases, and 8 bases lay outside the gene matches. Germline V CDR1 and CDR2: SGHRS, YFSETQ. This CDR3 contains 14 residues.

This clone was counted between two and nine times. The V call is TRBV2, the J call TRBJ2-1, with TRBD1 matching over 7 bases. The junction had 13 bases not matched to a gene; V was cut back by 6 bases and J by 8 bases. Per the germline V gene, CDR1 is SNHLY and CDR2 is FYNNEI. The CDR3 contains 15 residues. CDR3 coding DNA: TGTGCCAGCAGAATCGGACAGGCAAAAAGCGATGAGCAGTTCTTC. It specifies CASRIGQAKSDEQFF.